The 12 T cell receptor beta chains presented below share a single source sample, sequenced in a study of blood T cells in healthy people across ages. A second PCR, run for about 7 to 11 cycles, used a sample-barcoded 5' primer plus a J-beta primer mix. TCRdb re-called the 5' RACE reads with MiXCR, one entry per CDR3 protein. The data contain hundreds of thousands of distinct CDR3 sequences, 56% of them singletons. Sequencing used blood. All receptors derive from a man aged 40-49 years in good health.

The rearrangement uses TRBV21-1 and TRBJ1-4; the table gives TRBD1 as D, unverified against the DNA. TRBV21-1 is deemed a pseudogene. This CDR3 region has 14 residues. The CDR3 DNA follows: TGTGCCAGCAGCTGCAGGGGGCGCGGTAAAAAACTGTTTTTT. It yields the protein CASSCRGRGKKLFF.

Only a few counts were recorded for this clonotype. The chain is built from TRBV12-3 or TRBV12-4 and TRBJ1-2; D is uncertain. The V end was cut by 10 bases, the J end by 3 bases, with 15 bases between. This CDR3 contains 13 residues. CDR3 in amino acids: CAISGEGHYGYTF. The DNA of the CDR3 is TGTGCCATCTCTGGGGAGGGCCACTATGGCTACACCTTC.

The CDR3: CASSGASSYEQYF. The CDR3 nucleotides read TGTGCCAGCAGCGGGGCGAGCTCCTACGAGCAGTACTTC. The rearrangement links TRBV5-6 to TRBJ2-7; perhaps TRBD1 as D (5 bases). Trimming took 4 bases from V and 0 from J, leaving 8 bases between them. This CDR3 is built from 13 residues. Germline CDR1 is SGHDT and CDR2 is YYEEEE. The whole variable domain, filled in from reference TRBV5-6 and TRBJ2-7, reads DAGVTQSPTHLIKTRGQQVTLRCSPKSGHDTVSWYQQALGQGPQFIFQYYEEEERQRGNFPDRFSGHQFPNYSSELNVNALLLGDSALYLCASSGASSYEQYFGPGTRLTVT.

The V gene is TRBV5-1, the J gene TRBJ2-2; D is possibly TRBD1 or TRBD2 (5 bases each). CDR1 and CDR2 from the germline V gene are SGHRS and YFSETQ. The CDR3 contains 16 residues. The V and J ends lost 1 base and 3 bases respectively, with 13 bases between them. The CDR3 loop is CASSLSEGRDTGELFF. Written as DNA, the CDR3 is TGCGCCAGCAGCTTGTCCGAGGGCAGGGACACCGGGGAGCTGTTTTTT.

The rearrangement joins TRBV20-1 to TRBJ1-2; the D gene is possibly TRBD1 (5 bases). Germline CDR1 and CDR2: DFQATT and SNEGSKA (reference sequence). The CDR3 extends over 11 amino acids. V was shortened by 3 bases and J by 7 bases, with 9 bases between the two germline ends. As DNA, the CDR3 is TGCAGTGCTAGGACAGACTCTGGCTACACCTTC. Its translation: CSARTDSGYTF.

The chain joins TRBV12-3 or TRBV12-4 to TRBJ2-7, with D possibly being TRBD2 (6 bases). CDR3 size: 15 residues. Trimming pared 3 bases from V and 0 bases from J, leaving 12 bases between. CDR3: CASSFGTSSSYEQYF. The CDR3, as DNA: TGTGCCAGCAGTTTTGGGACTTCTAGCTCCTACGAGCAGTACTTC.

V gene TRBV27 combines with J gene TRBJ2-6; 9 bases align to TRBD1. In germline, CDR1 is MNHEY, CDR2 SMNVEV (reference sequence). The CDR3 is made up of 16 amino acids. Trimming at V came to 5 bases and at J to 2 bases, leaving 4 bases not matched to a gene. The CDR3 DNA sequence: TGTGCCAGCAGTAACAGGGGGCAAACTGGGGCCAACGTCCTGACTTTC. Translated: CASSNRGQTGANVLTF.

The chain carries TRBV7-3 and TRBJ2-3; D may be TRBD2 (7 bases). CDR1 and CDR2 from the germline V gene are SGHTA and FQGTGA. Trimming cost V 2 bases and J 4 bases, with 13 bases left between them. The CDR3 is made up of 15 amino acids. CDR3: CASSLLGGPSDTQYF. The CDR3 nucleotides are TGTGCCAGCAGCTTACTGGGGGGGCCTTCAGATACGCAGTATTTT.

This clonotype was seen more than once but under ten times. This chain uses TRBV7-2 with TRBJ2-5, with 8 nucleotides matching TRBD2. With the DNA end fitting TRBJ2-7 better, the J assignment may be wrong. CDR1 is SGHTA, CDR2 FQGNSA, per germline. The CDR3 has 16 amino acids. CDR3 loop: CASSFDPVLAGYEQYF. The CDR3 nucleotides are TGTGCCAGCAGCTTCGATCCCGTTCTAGCGGGCTACGAGCAGTACTTC.

The rearrangement links TRBV29-1 to TRBJ2-3, with 9 bases that match TRBD2. Germline CDR1 and CDR2: SQVTM and ANQGSEA. V dropped 1 base and J dropped 4; count of bases not matched to a gene: 15. This CDR3 region has 18 residues. The DNA for the CDR3 is TGCAGCGTTGAAGCCCGAGGTGCGCGGGGGGGCCGGTCAGATACGCAGTATTTT. Its translation: CSVEARGARGGRSDTQYF.

V is TRBV28 and J is TRBJ2-1; D gene ambiguous. Germline V gives CDR1 MDHEN, CDR2 SYDVKM. V was clipped by 6 bases and J by 6 bases, with 9 bases between them. The CDR3 is 12 amino acids. This chain's CDR3 is CASSAVVNEQFF. CDR3 bases: TGTGCCAGCAGCGCTGTAGTCAATGAGCAGTTCTTC.

The rearrangement joins TRBV5-5 to TRBJ1-1; possibly TRBD1 for D (5 bases). V was clipped by 3 bases and J by 3 bases, with 18 bases between them. This CDR3 has 16 amino acids. Germline values: CDR1 SGHKS, CDR2 YYEKEE (reference sequence). The CDR3 sequence is CASSSSGGGWDTEAFF. CDR3 sequence (DNA): TGTGCCAGCAGCTCGTCGGGGGGAGGATGGGACACTGAAGCTTTCTTT.